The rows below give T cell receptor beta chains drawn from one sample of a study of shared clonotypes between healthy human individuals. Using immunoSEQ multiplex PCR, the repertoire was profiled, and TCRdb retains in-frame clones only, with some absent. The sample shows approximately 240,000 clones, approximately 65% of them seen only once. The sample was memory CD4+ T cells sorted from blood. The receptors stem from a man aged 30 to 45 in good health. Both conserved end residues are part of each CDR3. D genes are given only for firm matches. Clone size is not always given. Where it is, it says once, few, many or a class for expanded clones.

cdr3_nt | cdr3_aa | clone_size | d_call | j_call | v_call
TGTGCCAGCAGCGGCCCCCGGACAGGCGGGAACTCCTACAATGAGCAGTTCTTC | CASSGPRTGGNSYNEQFF | once | - | TRBJ2-1 | TRBV7-8
TGTGCCAGCAGCTTGGAACGTCTACAAGAGACCCAGTACTTC | CASSLERLQETQYF | - | - | TRBJ2-5 | TRBV5-4
TGTGCCAGCAGCTTAGCAGGGGTTGGGGAGCAGTACTTC | CASSLAGVGEQYF | - | - | TRBJ2-7 | TRBV11-2
TGCGCCAGCAGCTTAGCCCCTAACAATGAGCAGTTCTTC | CASSLAPNNEQFF | - | - | TRBJ2-1 | TRBV5-1
TGTGCCAGCGAACAGGGTGGCGGTCAGCCCCAGCATTTT | CASEQGGGQPQHF | - | - | TRBJ1-5 | TRBV28
TGTGCCAGAAGCTTGTTAGTATCCTTCGGGGAGCTGTTTTTT | CARSLLVSFGELFF | - | - | TRBJ2-2 | TRBV5-3
TGTGCCAGCAGTGACCCTTACGTTCGCAGCGCCCCGAACACCGGGGAGCTGTTTTTT | CASSDPYVRSAPNTGELFF | many | - | TRBJ2-2 | TRBV2
TGTGCCAGCAGCTTATGGCTCTGGGACCAAGGGAAGGCCGGGGAGCTGTTTTTT | CASSLWLWDQGKAGELFF | - | - | TRBJ2-2 | TRBV7-9
TGTGCCAGCAGCTTGGAGTATGGGGACGGTGAAAAACTGTTTTTT | CASSLEYGDGEKLFF | - | - | TRBJ1-4 | TRBV5-6
TGTGCCAGCAGCTTTATGGCAGGGAACTACGAGCAGTACTTC | CASSFMAGNYEQYF | once | - | TRBJ2-7 | TRBV7-9
TGTGCCAGCAGTTCCACGGGGCAGTATGGCTACACCTTC | CASSSTGQYGYTF | - | - | TRBJ1-2 | TRBV28
TGTGCCAGCTCACAAACCGGAGGGAACTATGGCTACACCTTC | CASSQTGGNYGYTF | many | - | TRBJ1-2 | TRBV18
TGTGCCAGCAGCCTCTCGCCCAGGGATGAGCAGTTCTTC | CASSLSPRDEQFF | few | - | TRBJ2-1 | TRBV7-3
TGTGCCAGCAGGCAACAGGGGGCGCTTACAGATACGCAGTATTTT | CASRQQGALTDTQYF | - | TRBD1 | TRBJ2-3 | TRBV28
TGTGCCAGCAGCGCCCTAGGGTCCTACGAGCAGTACTTC | CASSALGSYEQYF | - | - | TRBJ2-7 | TRBV7-8
TGTGCCAGCAGGATTCGTCCAAACAATGAGCAGTTCTTC | CASRIRPNNEQFF | - | - | TRBJ2-1 | TRBV2
TGTGCCAGCAGCCCTATAGGGCGGGAGGGCGAGGTTGAGCAGTTCTTC | CASSPIGREGEVEQFF | many | TRBD2 | TRBJ2-1 | TRBV4-2
TGTGCCAGCAGCTCCTTAGTGGGGTTGACTAGCGGGAGGAATGAGCAGTTCTTC | CASSSLVGLTSGRNEQFF | - | TRBD2 | TRBJ2-1 | TRBV7-6
TGTGCCAGCAGCGTAACTAGCGGGAGAGCAGATACGCAGTATTTT | CASSVTSGRADTQYF | - | TRBD2 | TRBJ2-3 | TRBV9
TGTGCCAGCAGTTTCCCCGCCCGGACTAGCGGGATCTCCTACAATGAGCAGTTCTTC | CASSFPARTSGISYNEQFF | - | TRBD2 | TRBJ2-1 | TRBV28
TGTGCCAGCAGCTTACTAGCGGGATACAATGAGCAGTTCTTC | CASSLLAGYNEQFF | - | TRBD2 | TRBJ2-1 | TRBV7-8
TGCGCCAGCAGCCTTGGAGGGACAGGGATAGACGAGCAGTACTTC | CASSLGGTGIDEQYF | - | TRBD1 | TRBJ2-7 | TRBV5-1
TGTGCCAGCAGTTCCAGAACTAGCGGGAGGTTTGGTGAGCAGTTCTTC | CASSSRTSGRFGEQFF | - | TRBD2 | TRBJ2-1 | TRBV28
TGCAGTGCTAGTTTCGGGGGGCAGTACTTC | CSASFGGQYF | few | TRBD2 | TRBJ2-4 | TRBV20-1
TGCAGCGTTGATAGTCGTCTAGCGGGAGGGGTTAATGAGCAGTTCTTC | CSVDSRLAGGVNEQFF | - | TRBD2 | TRBJ2-1 | TRBV29-1
TGCGCCAGCAGCTTGATCACAGGCCAAGAGACCCAGTACTTC | CASSLITGQETQYF | - | - | TRBJ2-5 | TRBV5-1
TGTGCCAGCAGCTTAGGAGGGCCGTCAGGGTTCTTC | CASSLGGPSGFF | - | - | TRBJ2-1 | TRBV7-9
TGTGCCAGTAGTATAGATCGGAAGATCCGTGAGCAGTTCTTC | CASSIDRKIREQFF | - | - | TRBJ2-1 | TRBV19
TGCAGCGTTGATGTGACAGGGAGCTACAATGAGCAGTTCTTC | CSVDVTGSYNEQFF | - | TRBD1 | TRBJ2-1 | TRBV29-1
TGCAGCGTTGAAGATGGGACAGGGCTAAATCAGCCCCAGCATTTT | CSVEDGTGLNQPQHF | many | TRBD1 | TRBJ1-5 | TRBV29-1
TGTGCCAGCAGCTTGTTCACAGGGGCCTCAACCTACGAGCAGTACTTC | CASSLFTGASTYEQYF | - | TRBD1 | TRBJ2-7 | TRBV7-2
TGTGCCAGCTCGCTTGACAGGGACTCCTACGAGCAGTACTTC | CASSLDRDSYEQYF | few | TRBD1 | TRBJ2-7 | TRBV18
TGTGCCAGCAGTCCCCATGCCGGGCTGAACTCTGGAAACACCATATATTTT | CASSPHAGLNSGNTIYF | - | - | TRBJ1-3 | TRBV28
TGCAGCGTTCTTTTAAGCTCCTACGAGCAGTACTTC | CSVLLSSYEQYF | - | - | TRBJ2-7 | TRBV29-1
TGTGCCAGCAGTGAATTTTCGATTGGAGGAGGCTACACCTTC | CASSEFSIGGGYTF | - | - | TRBJ1-2 | TRBV25-1
TGTGCCAGCTCACCCTTCAACAGCGGGAGCTATGGCAATGAGCAGTTCTTC | CASSPFNSGSYGNEQFF | - | TRBD2 | TRBJ2-1 | TRBV18
TGTGCCAGCAGCTTGGAACGGGACTCGGAGGAGCAGTTCTTC | CASSLERDSEEQFF | - | - | TRBJ2-1 | TRBV5-4
TGTGCCAGCAGCTTAGGGGCCAGCTCCTACAATGAGCAGTTCTTC | CASSLGASSYNEQFF | - | - | TRBJ2-1 | TRBV7-6
TGCGCCAGCAGCGTCGCGGGAGTCCGCTACGAGCAGTACTTC | CASSVAGVRYEQYF | few | TRBD2 | TRBJ2-7 | TRBV5-1
TGTTCCGCGGGAGTCTACGAGCAGTACTTC | CSAGVYEQYF | - | TRBD2 | TRBJ2-7 | TRBV30
TGTGCCAGCTCGTCACTAGCGGAGAACACCGGGGAGCTGTTTTTT | CASSSLAENTGELFF | - | TRBD2 | TRBJ2-2 | TRBV18
TGTGCCAGCACTGCTGGCAGGGGTATCACTGAAGCTTTCTTT | CASTAGRGITEAFF | - | - | TRBJ1-1 | TRBV2
TGCGCCAGCAGCTCGACAGGGCTAGAGACCCAGTACTTC | CASSSTGLETQYF | once | TRBD1 | TRBJ2-5 | TRBV5-1
TGTGCCATCAGTGCGTCAGGGACGACCACCGGGGAGCTGTTTTTT | CAISASGTTTGELFF | - | - | TRBJ2-2 | TRBV10-3
TGTGCCAGCAGCTCGGGACTAGCGGGAGCGGGCACCGGGGAGCTGTTTTTT | CASSSGLAGAGTGELFF | - | TRBD2 | TRBJ2-2 | TRBV5-4
TGCGCCAGCAGTTTGACTAGCGGATACAATGAACAGTTCTTC | CASSLTSGYNEQFF | few | TRBD2 | TRBJ2-1 | TRBV5-1
TGTGCCAGCAGCTTAGCTGCTGGAAACACCATATATTTT | CASSLAAGNTIYF | - | - | TRBJ1-3 | TRBV7-8
TGCGCCAGCAGTAGAACAGGGATGGACACCGGGGAGCTGTTTTTT | CASSRTGMDTGELFF | - | - | TRBJ2-2 | TRBV10-1
TGCGCCAGCAGCGGACAGGGGTACCAAGAGACCCAGTACTTC | CASSGQGYQETQYF | few | TRBD1 | TRBJ2-5 | TRBV5-1